The clone carrying this T cell receptor (beta chain) was counted once. This specimen belongs to a study of OX40 agonist ivuxolimab in advanced cancers. Study background: As their treatment, patients were administered ivuxolimab, an agonistic anti-OX40 (CD134) antibody. The mean age was about 57 years, ranging from 23 to 79, with around four fifths of participants male. A history of anti-PD-1, anti-PD-L1 or anti-CTLA-4 therapy was acceptable, and approximately 40% had some.

Collection of blood occurred at baseline, at cycle 4 day 1, and at cycle 7 day 1. TCRdb's table, derived via immunoSEQ multiplex PCR, lists solely in-frame clones and lacks some. The top ten hold less than 6.5% of the sample, which has some 77,000 clones, 70% to 90% seen once. The CDR3 loop spans 20 amino acids. Trimming took 4 bases from V and 10 from J; bases not matched to a gene: 20. Per the germline V gene, CDR1 is SGHTA and CDR2 is FQGTGA. V usage is TRBV7-3 and J usage is TRBJ1-6; 12 nucleotides align to TRBD1. This sample comprised CD4+ or CD8+ T cells sorted from blood, obtained in a trial of the OX40 agonist ivuxolimab. This receptor was obtained from an adult with an advanced solid tumor such as melanoma, head and neck, liver or kidney cancer. Here the CDR3 reads CASSSLPPGRDRGLRSPLHF. The CDR3 DNA reads TGTGCCAGCAGCTCTCTCCCTCCGGGTAGGGACAGGGGGCTTCGGTCACCCCTCCACTTT.